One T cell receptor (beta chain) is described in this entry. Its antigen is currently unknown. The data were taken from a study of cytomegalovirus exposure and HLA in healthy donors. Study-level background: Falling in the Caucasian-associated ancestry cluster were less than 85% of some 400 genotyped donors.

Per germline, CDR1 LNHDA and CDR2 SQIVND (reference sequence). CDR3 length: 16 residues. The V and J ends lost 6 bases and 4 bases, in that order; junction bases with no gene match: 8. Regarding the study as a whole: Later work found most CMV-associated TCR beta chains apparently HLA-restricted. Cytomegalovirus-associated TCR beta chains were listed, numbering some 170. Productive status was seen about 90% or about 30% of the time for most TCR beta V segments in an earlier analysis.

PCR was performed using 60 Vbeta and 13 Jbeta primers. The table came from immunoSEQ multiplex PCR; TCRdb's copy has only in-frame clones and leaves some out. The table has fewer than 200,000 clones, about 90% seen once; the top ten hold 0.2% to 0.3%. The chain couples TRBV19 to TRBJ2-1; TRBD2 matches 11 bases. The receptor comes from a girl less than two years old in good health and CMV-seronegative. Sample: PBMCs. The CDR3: CASRGAGLAVYNEQFF. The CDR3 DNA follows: TGTGCCAGTAGAGGAGCGGGACTAGCGGTTTACAATGAGCAGTTCTTC.